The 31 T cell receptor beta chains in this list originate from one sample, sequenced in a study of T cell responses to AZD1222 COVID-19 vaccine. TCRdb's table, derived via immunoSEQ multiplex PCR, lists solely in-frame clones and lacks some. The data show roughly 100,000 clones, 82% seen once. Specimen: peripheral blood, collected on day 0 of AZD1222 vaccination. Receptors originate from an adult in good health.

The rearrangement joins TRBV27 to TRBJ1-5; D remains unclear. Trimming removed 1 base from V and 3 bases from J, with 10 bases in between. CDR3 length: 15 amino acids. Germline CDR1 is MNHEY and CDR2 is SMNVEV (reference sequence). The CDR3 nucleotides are TGTGCCAGCAGTTTATGGTCGGGGAACAATCAGCCCCAGCATTTT. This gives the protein CASSLWSGNNQPQHF.

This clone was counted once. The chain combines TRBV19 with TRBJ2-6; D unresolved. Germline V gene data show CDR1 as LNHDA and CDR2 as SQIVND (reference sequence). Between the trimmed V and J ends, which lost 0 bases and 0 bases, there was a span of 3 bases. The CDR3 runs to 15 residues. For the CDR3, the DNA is TGTGCCAGTAGTATAGAGATCTCTGGGGCCAACGTCCTGACTTTC. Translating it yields CASSIEISGANVLTF.

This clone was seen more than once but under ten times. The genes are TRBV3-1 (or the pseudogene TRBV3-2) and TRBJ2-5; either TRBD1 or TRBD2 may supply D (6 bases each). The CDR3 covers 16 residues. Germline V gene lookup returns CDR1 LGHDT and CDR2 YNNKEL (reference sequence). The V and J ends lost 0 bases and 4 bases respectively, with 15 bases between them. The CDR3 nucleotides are TGTGCCAGCAGCCAAGATCAATTCGGGGGCTTAGAGACCCAGTACTTC. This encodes CASSQDQFGGLETQYF.

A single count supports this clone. This chain's CDR3 is CASSEVRTGYTF. The CDR3 DNA reads TGTGCCAGCAGTGAAGTGAGGACCGGCTACACCTTC. The chain recombines TRBV25-1 with TRBJ1-2; no definite D call. Germline CDR1 is MGHDK and CDR2 is SYGVNS. Trimming took 2 bases from V and 8 from J, leaving 9 bases between them. This CDR3 has 12 amino acids.

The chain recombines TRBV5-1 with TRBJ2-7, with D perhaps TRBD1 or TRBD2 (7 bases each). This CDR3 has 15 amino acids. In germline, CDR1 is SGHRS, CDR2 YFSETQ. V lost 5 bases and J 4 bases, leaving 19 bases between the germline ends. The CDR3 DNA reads TGCGCCAGCAGTAGAGCGGGACAGAGAATTTACGAGCAGTACTTC. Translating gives CASSRAGQRIYEQYF.

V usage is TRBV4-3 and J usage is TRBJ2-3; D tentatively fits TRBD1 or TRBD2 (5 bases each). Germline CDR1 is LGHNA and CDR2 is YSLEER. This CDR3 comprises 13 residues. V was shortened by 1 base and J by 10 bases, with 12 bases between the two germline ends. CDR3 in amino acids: CASSQGGTTSQYF. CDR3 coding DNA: TGCGCCAGCAGCCAAGGGGGGACCACTTCGCAGTATTTT.

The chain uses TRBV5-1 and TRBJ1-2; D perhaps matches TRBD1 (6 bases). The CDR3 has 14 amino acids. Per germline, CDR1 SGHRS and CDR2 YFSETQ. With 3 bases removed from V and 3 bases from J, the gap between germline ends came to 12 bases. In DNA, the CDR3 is TGCGCCAGCAGCTCAGGGTCAGGGGACTATGGCTACACCTTC. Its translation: CASSSGSGDYGYTF.

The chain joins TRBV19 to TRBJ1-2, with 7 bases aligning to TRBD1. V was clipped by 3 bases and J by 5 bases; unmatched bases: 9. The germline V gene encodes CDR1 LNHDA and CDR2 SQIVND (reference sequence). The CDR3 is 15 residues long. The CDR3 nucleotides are TGTGCCAGTAGTATTACAGGGGAACCCTCATATGGCTACACCTTC. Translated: CASSITGEPSYGYTF.

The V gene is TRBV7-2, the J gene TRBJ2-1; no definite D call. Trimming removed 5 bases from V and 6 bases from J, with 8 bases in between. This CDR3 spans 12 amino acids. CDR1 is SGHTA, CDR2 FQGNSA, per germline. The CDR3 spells CASSQTSNEQFF. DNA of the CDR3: TGTGCCAGCAGCCAGACCTCCAATGAGCAGTTCTTC.

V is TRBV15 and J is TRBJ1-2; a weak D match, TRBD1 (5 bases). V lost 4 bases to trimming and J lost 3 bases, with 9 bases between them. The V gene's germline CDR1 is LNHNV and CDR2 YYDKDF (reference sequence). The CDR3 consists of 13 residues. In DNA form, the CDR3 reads TGTGCCACCAGCAACGGGGGGGACTATGGCTACACCTTC. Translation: CATSNGGDYGYTF.

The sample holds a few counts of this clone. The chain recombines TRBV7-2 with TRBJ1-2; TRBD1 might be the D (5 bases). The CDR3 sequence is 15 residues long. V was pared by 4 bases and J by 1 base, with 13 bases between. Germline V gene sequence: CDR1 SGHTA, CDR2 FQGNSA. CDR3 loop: CASSYKGADNYGYTF. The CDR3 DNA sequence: TGTGCCAGCAGCTACAAAGGGGCGGATAACTATGGCTACACCTTC.

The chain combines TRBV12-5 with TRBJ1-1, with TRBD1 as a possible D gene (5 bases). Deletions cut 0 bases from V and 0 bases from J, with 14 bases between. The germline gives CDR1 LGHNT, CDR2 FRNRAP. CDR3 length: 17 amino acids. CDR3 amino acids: CASGLVVAGRMNTEAFF. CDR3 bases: TGTGCTAGTGGTTTGGTAGTTGCAGGGCGCATGAACACTGAAGCTTTCTTT.

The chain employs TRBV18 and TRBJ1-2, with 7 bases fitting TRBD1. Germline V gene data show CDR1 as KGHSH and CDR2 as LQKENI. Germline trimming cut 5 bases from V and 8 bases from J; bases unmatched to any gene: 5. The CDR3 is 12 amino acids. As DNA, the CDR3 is TGTGCCAGCTCAACCGACAGGGCGGGCTACACCTTC. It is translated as CASSTDRAGYTF.

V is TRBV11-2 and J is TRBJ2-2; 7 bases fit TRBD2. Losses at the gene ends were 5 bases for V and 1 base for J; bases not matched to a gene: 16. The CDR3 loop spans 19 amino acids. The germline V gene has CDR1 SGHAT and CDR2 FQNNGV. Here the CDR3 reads CASSPGRGRASGNTGELFF. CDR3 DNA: TGTGCCAGCAGCCCGGGGCGTGGTAGGGCTAGCGGGAACACCGGGGAGCTGTTTTTT.

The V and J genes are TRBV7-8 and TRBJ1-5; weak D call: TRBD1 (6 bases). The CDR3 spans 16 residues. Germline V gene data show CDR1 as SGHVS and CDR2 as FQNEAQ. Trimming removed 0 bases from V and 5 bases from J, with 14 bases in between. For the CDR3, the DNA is TGTGCCAGCAGCTTAGCTCAGGGGCCAGCATATCAGCCCCAGCATTTT. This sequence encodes CASSLAQGPAYQPQHF.

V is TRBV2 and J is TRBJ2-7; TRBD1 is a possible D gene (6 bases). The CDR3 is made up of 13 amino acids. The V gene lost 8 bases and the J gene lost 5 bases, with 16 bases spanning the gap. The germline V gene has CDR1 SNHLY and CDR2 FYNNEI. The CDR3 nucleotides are TGTGCCAGCCGAAAACAGGGAAACCACGAGCAGTACTTC. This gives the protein CASRKQGNHEQYF. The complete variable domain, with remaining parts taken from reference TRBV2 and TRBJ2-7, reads EPEVTQTPSHQVTQMGQEVILRCVPISNHLYFYWYRQILGQKVEFLVSFYNNEISEKSEIFDDQFSVERPDGSNFTLKIRSTKLEDSAMYFCASRKQGNHEQYFGPGTRLTVT.

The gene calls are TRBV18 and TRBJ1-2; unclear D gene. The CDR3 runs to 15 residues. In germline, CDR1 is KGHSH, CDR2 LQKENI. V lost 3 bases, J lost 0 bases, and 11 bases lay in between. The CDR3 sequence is CASSPRPGPNYGYTF. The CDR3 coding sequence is TGTGCCAGCTCACCGAGACCAGGCCCTAACTATGGCTACACCTTC.

CDR3 DNA sequence: TGTGCCAGCAGCCAAATACCAGGGGGCTACGAGACCCAGTACTTC. Translated, it gives CASSQIPGGYETQYF. The chain uses TRBV7-3 and TRBJ2-5; 8 nucleotides match TRBD1. In germline, CDR1 is SGHTA, CDR2 FQGTGA. The junction had 10 bases not matched to a gene; V was cut back by 5 bases and J by 5 bases. CDR3 size: 15 residues. The entire variable domain, with the rest obtained from reference TRBV7-3 and TRBJ2-5, is as follows: GAGVSQTPSNKVTEKGKYVELRCDPISGHTALYWYRQSLGQGPEFLIYFQGTGAADDSGLPNDRFFAVRPEGSVSTLKIQRTERGDSAVYLCASSQIPGGYETQYFGPGTRLLVL.

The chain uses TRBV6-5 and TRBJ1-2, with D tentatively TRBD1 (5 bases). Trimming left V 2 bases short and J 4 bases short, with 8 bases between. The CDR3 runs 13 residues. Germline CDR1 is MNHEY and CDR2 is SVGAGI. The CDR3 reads CASSYRDFYGYTF. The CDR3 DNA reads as TGTGCCAGCAGTTACAGGGACTTCTATGGCTACACCTTC.

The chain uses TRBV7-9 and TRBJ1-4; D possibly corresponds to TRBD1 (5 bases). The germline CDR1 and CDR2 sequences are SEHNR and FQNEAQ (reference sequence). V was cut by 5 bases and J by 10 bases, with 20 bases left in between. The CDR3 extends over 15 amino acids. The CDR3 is CASSDPGGARRKLFF. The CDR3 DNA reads TGTGCCAGCAGCGACCCCGGAGGGGCGCGACGAAAACTGTTTTTT.

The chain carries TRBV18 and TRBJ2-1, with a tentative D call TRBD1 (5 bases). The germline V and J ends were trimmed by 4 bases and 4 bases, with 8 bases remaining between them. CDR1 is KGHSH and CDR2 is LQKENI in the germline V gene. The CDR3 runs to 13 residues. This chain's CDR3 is CASSQQAYNEQFF. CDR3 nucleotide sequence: TGTGCCAGCTCACAACAGGCGTACAATGAGCAGTTCTTC. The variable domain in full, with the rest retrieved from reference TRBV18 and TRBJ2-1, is NAGVMQNPRHLVRRRGQEARLRCSPMKGHSHVYWYRQLPEEGLKFMVYLQKENIIDESGMPKERFSAEFPKEGPSILRIQQVVRGDSAAYFCASSQQAYNEQFFGPGTRLTVL.

Written as DNA, the CDR3 is TGTGCCACCAGCAGACTGGGAAATGAGCAGTTCTTC. Its translation: CATSRLGNEQFF. This sequence joins TRBV15 and TRBJ2-1; D is unresolved. The CDR3 has 12 residues. V shed 2 bases and J shed 7 bases, with 6 bases lying between them. Germline V gives CDR1 LNHNV, CDR2 YYDKDF (reference sequence).

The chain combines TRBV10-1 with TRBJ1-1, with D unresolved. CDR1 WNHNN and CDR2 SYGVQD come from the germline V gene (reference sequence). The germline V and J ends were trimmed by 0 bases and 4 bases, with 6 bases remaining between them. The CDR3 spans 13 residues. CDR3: CASSESGTTEAFF. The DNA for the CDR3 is TGCGCCAGCAGTGAGTCTGGCACCACTGAAGCTTTCTTT.

Here the CDR3 reads CATSRPVGTGGGNTEAFF. As DNA, the CDR3 is TGTGCCACCAGCAGGCCCGTAGGGACAGGGGGAGGTAACACTGAAGCTTTCTTT. The rearrangement joins TRBV15 to TRBJ1-1; the match to TRBD1 covers 11 bases. This CDR3 region has 18 residues. J gave up 2 bases and V 3 bases, and 11 bases lay outside the gene matches. Germline CDR1 LNHNV, CDR2 YYDKDF (reference sequence). Full variable domain (outside the CDR3, taken from reference TRBV15 and TRBJ1-1): DAMVIQNPRYQVTQFGKPVTLSCSQTLNHNVMYWYQQKSSQAPKLLFHYYDKDFNNEADTPDNFQSRRPNTSFCFLDIRSPGLGDTAMYLCATSRPVGTGGGNTEAFFGQGTRLTVV.

CDR3 amino acids: CASRRSMRGREQYF. DNA of the CDR3: TGTGCCAGCAGACGCTCAATGAGGGGACGCGAGCAGTACTTC. V and J are TRBV6-5 and TRBJ2-7; perhaps D is TRBD1 or TRBD2 (5 bases each). V lost 6 bases and J lost 6, with 18 bases in between. CDR3 length: 14 amino acids. In germline, CDR1 is MNHEY, CDR2 SVGAGI.

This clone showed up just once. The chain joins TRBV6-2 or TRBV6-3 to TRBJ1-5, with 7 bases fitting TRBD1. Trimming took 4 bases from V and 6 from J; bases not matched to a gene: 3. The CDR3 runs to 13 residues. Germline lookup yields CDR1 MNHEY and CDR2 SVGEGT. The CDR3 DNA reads TGTGCCAGCAGTTCCGACAGGGTTCAGCCCCAGCATTTT. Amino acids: CASSSDRVQPQHF.

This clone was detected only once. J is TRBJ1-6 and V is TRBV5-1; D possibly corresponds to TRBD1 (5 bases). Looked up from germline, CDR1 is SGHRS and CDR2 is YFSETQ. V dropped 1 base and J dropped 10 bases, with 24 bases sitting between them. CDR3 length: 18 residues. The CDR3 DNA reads TGCGCCAGCAGCTTGCGGGACTGGTCTAATGGTTCCCCCTCACCCCTCCACTTT. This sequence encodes CASSLRDWSNGSPSPLHF.

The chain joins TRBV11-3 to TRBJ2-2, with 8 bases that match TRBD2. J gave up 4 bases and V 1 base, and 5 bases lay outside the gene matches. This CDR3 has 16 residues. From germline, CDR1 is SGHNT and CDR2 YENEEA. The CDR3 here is CASSLGSGSFTGELFF. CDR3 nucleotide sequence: TGTGCCAGCAGCTTAGGAAGCGGGAGCTTCACCGGGGAGCTGTTTTTT.

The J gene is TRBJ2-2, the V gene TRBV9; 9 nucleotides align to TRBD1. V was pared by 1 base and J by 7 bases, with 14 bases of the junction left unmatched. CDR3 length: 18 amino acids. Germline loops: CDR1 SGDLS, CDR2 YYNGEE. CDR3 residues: CASSVSLPGTGHLGELFF. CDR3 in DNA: TGTGCCAGCAGCGTAAGTCTGCCAGGGACAGGGCATCTCGGGGAGCTGTTTTTT.

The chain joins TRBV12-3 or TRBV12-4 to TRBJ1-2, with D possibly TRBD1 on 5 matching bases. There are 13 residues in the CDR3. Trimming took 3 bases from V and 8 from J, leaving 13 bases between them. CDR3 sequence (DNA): TGTGCCAGCAGTTTGGGGGTCGGAGGGGGCTACACCTTC. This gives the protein CASSLGVGGGYTF.

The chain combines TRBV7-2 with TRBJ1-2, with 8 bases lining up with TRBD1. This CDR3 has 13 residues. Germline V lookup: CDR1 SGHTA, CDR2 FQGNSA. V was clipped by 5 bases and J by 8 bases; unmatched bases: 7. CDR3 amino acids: CASSKDRVRGYTF. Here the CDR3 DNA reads TGTGCCAGCAGCAAGGACAGGGTACGCGGCTACACCTTC.